This T cell receptor beta chain was captured by sequencing in a study of blood T cell repertoires in COVID-19. The CDR3 contains 14 residues. Germline CDR1 PRHDT, CDR2 FYEKMQ (reference sequence). The V gene lost 3 bases and the J gene lost 3 bases, with 11 bases spanning the gap. Individuals drawn from about two dozen US areas were roughly 18 to 95 years old. Cohort 3 recovered donors had two negative PCRs, clearance, or symptom resolution. Authors' processing steps: Reference gene primer amplification gave estimated nucleated cell counts. Sequencing was performed with immunoSEQ multiplex PCR; in TCRdb, only in-frame clones are kept and a portion is missing. V and J calls and clone size are copied from that table; D and trimming were computed from the DNA. The data contain 150,000 to 200,000 clones, about 84% of them seen just once; the ten biggest clones take up roughly 6%.

The sample was PBMCs or T cells enriched from blood (not recorded which). The sequence derives from a man aged 40-49 years who had recovered from COVID-19. The chain employs TRBV13 and TRBJ1-1; the D gene is possibly TRBD1 (6 bases). This CDR3 reads CASSFGQWDTEAFF. CDR3 nucleotides: TGTGCCAGCAGCTTTGGACAGTGGGACACTGAAGCTTTCTTT.